What follows are 15 T cell receptor beta chains derived from one specimen sequenced in a study of cytomegalovirus exposure and HLA in healthy donors. The PCR had 60 Vbeta and 13 Jbeta primers. Clones were read by immunoSEQ multiplex PCR, and TCRdb kept only the in-frame ones, dropping some. The sample lists roughly 80,000 clones, approximately 61% occurring once. What was sequenced was PBMCs. All receptors derive from a woman aged 45-59 years in good health and CMV-seropositive.

J is TRBJ2-1 and V is TRBV29-1, with D unclear. Germline CDR1 is SQVTM and CDR2 is ANQGSEA. V was pared by 6 bases and J by 4 bases, with 7 bases between. CDR3 length: 11 amino acids. CDR3 amino acids: CSVPQYNEQFF. CDR3 in DNA: TGCAGCGTCCCCCAGTACAATGAGCAGTTCTTC.

The chain combines TRBV30 with TRBJ2-5; D gene uncertain. The length of the CDR3 is 13 residues. V was trimmed by 2 bases and J by 5 bases, leaving 12 bases between them. From germline, CDR1 is GTSNPN and CDR2 SVGIG (reference sequence). In nucleotides, the CDR3 is TGTGCCTGGAGTCTAAACTTCGGGGAGACCCAGTACTTC. This translates into CAWSLNFGETQYF.

This chain joins TRBV2 and TRBJ2-4; possibly TRBD2 for D (6 bases). The CDR3 consists of 16 residues. Germline V gives CDR1 SNHLY, CDR2 FYNNEI. Trimming removed 6 bases from V and 0 bases from J, with 15 bases in between. CDR3 amino acids: CASRRTVGLAKNIQYF. The CDR3 bases are TGTGCCAGCAGACGAACGGTGGGACTAGCCAAAAACATTCAGTACTTC.

The rearrangement links TRBV10-3 to TRBJ1-1, with D hard to call. Per germline, CDR1 ENHRY and CDR2 SYGVKD. The CDR3 has 17 residues. Between the trimmed V and J ends, which lost 0 bases and 1 base, there was a span of 15 bases. As DNA, the CDR3 is TGTGCCATCAGTGAGTCCCCAACAAACCAAAAGAACACTGAAGCTTTCTTT. Translation: CAISESPTNQKNTEAFF.

The chain couples TRBV4-1 to TRBJ2-5, with 8 bases identical to TRBD2. The V and J ends lost 4 bases and 3 bases, in that order; junction bases with no gene match: 4. The CDR3 length is 14 residues. Germline V lookup: CDR1 MGHRA, CDR2 YSYEKL. The CDR3 bases are TGCGCCAGCAGCCTTATTAGCGGGGAAGAGACCCAGTACTTC. Its protein is CASSLISGEETQYF.

This chain links TRBV5-1 with TRBJ2-1, with TRBD2 as a possible D gene (6 bases). The germline V and J ends were trimmed by 4 bases and 3 bases, with 11 bases remaining between them. CDR3 length equals 14 residues. CDR1 is SGHRS and CDR2 is YFSETQ in the germline V gene. CDR3 DNA: TGCGCCAGCAGCACGGGACTTAACTACAATGAGCAGTTCTTC. This codes for CASSTGLNYNEQFF.

The V call is TRBV2, the J call TRBJ1-1; D ambiguous. The CDR3 sequence is 13 residues long. The germline V gene encodes CDR1 SNHLY and CDR2 FYNNEI. V was pared by 3 bases and J by 1 base, with 6 bases between. This CDR3 reads CASSDQENTEAFF. In nucleotides, the CDR3 is TGTGCCAGCAGTGATCAGGAGAACACTGAAGCTTTCTTT.

The genes are TRBV11-3 and TRBJ2-3; 10 positions agree with TRBD2. Germline trimming cut 10 bases from V and 4 bases from J; bases unmatched to any gene: 14. Per germline, CDR1 SGHNT and CDR2 YENEEA. CDR3 length: 16 amino acids. CDR3 sequence: CATRSRLAGPADTQYF. In DNA, the CDR3 is TGTGCCACCCGCTCCCGACTAGCGGGTCCCGCAGATACGCAGTATTTT.

Only a few counts were recorded for this clone. The CDR3 protein is CASSLGVTGYTF. The CDR3 nucleotides are TGTGCCAGCAGCTTAGGAGTTACTGGCTACACCTTC. The genes are TRBV7-9 and TRBJ1-2, with D uncertain. This CDR3 has 12 residues. Germline V gene lookup returns CDR1 SEHNR and CDR2 FQNEAQ (reference sequence). Trimming removed 1 base from V and 7 bases from J, with 7 bases in between.

This clone was seen only once. The genes are TRBV5-1 and TRBJ1-2; D perhaps matches TRBD1 (6 bases). CDR1 is SGHRS and CDR2 is YFSETQ in the germline V gene. The CDR3 loop spans 14 amino acids. V lost 3 bases, J lost 6 bases, and 15 bases lay in between. CDR3: CASSSRSTGDGYTF. The CDR3 DNA is TGCGCCAGCAGCTCAAGGTCGACAGGAGATGGCTACACCTTC.

This clone was counted only a few times. The gene calls are TRBV5-1 and TRBJ2-5; D not resolved. In germline, CDR1 is SGHRS, CDR2 YFSETQ. The CDR3 spans 14 residues. V lost 0 bases to trimming and J lost 2 bases, with 8 bases between them. CDR3 region: CASSLGPTQETQYF. The CDR3 DNA is TGCGCCAGCAGCTTGGGCCCGACACAAGAGACCCAGTACTTC. The full variable domain, with the rest looked up from reference TRBV5-1 and TRBJ2-5, is KAGVTQTPRYLIKTRGQQVTLSCSPISGHRSVSWYQQTPGQGLQFLFEYFSETQRNKGNFPGRFSGRQFSNSRSEMNVSTLELGDSALYLCASSLGPTQETQYFGPGTRLLVL.

The chain carries TRBV28 and TRBJ1-2; TRBD1 aligns across 7 bases. The CDR3 has 16 residues. Germline values: CDR1 MDHEN, CDR2 SYDVKM. Unmatched junction bases numbered 10, after V lost 6 bases and J lost 0 bases. The CDR3 coding sequence is TGTGCCAGCAGGACATTACAGGGGCCATCTAACTATGGCTACACCTTC. Translating gives CASRTLQGPSNYGYTF.

J is TRBJ2-6 and V is TRBV7-2, with 13 bases matching TRBD2. The length of the CDR3 is 17 residues. Germline V lookup: CDR1 SGHTA, CDR2 FQGNSA. With 4 bases clipped from V and 2 bases from J, the junction kept 2 bases outside the gene matches. This CDR3 is CASSSLAGGPGANVLTF. CDR3 DNA sequence: TGTGCCAGCAGCTCACTAGCGGGGGGGCCTGGGGCCAACGTCCTGACTTTC.

The gene calls are TRBV1 and TRBJ2-2; the DNA was not compared with TRBD2, the D call given in the table. TRBV1 is a pseudogene segment. The CDR3 is 18 amino acids. The CDR3 reads CTSSPPPAGGLNTGELFF. The CDR3 coding sequence is TGCACCAGCAGCCCTCCCCCCGCGGGGGGCTTGAACACCGGGGAGCTGTTTTTT.

The CDR3 here is CASGTRGDEQYV. The CDR3 DNA is TGTGCCAGTGGGACCCGGGGGGACGAGCAGTACGTC. The chain has TRBV28 and TRBJ2-7; 7 positions match TRBD2. This CDR3 region has 12 residues. V lost 9 bases and J lost 5; bases outside the gene matches: 7. The germline CDR1 and CDR2 sequences are MDHEN and SYDVKM.